This TCR beta chain was obtained from a study of cytomegalovirus exposure and HLA in healthy donors. The donors were in the roughly 120-subject validation cohort; that cohort was separate from the approximately 700-subject first cohort. Notes on the study in general: In vitro work confirmed that a few CMV-associated chains recognize CMV antigens.

Notes on this clone: Its target is not known.

Produced via immunoSEQ multiplex PCR; TCRdb's table is partial and in-frame only. Among 200,000 or so clones, over 65% were seen once, and the ten largest hold 5.5% to 6.5%. V shed 4 bases, J shed 2 bases, and the junction held 8 bases outside the gene matches. The CDR3 is 14 residues long. Looked up from germline, CDR1 is SQVTM and CDR2 is ANQGSEA. The chain uses TRBV29-1 and TRBJ2-7, with 7 bases aligning to TRBD1. Sequenced material: PBMCs. This TCR came from a woman aged 18 to 35 in good health and CMV-seronegative. CDR3: CSVVRGQGAYEQYF. The CDR3 DNA is TGCAGCGTTGTAAGGGGGCAGGGAGCCTACGAGCAGTACTTC.